Reported below is one T cell receptor beta chain. Ages ranged from about 18 to 89 years, with residence in about two dozen US areas. Researchers sorted participants into cohorts using their self-reported clinical history. These data come from a study of blood T cell repertoires in COVID-19. Study information: From the United States, Italy and Spain came samples of acute and convalescent COVID-19.

The CDR3 extends over 15 amino acids. Trimming stripped 5 bases from V and 0 bases from J, with 11 bases between. Per the germline V gene, CDR1 is SGHAT and CDR2 is FQNNGV. The method was immunoSEQ multiplex PCR; TCRdb's version includes in-frame clones alone and lacks a portion of them. Of some 150,000 clones listed, roughly 80% are singletons. The receptor was derived from a man over 45 who had recovered from COVID-19. The chain carries TRBV11-2 and TRBJ1-5, with D possibly being TRBD1 (6 bases). Source material: PBMCs or T cells enriched from blood (not recorded which). The CDR3 reads CASSPQGYSNQPQHF. In DNA form, the CDR3 reads TGTGCCAGCAGCCCCCAGGGGTATAGCAATCAGCCCCAGCATTTT.